This TCR beta chain was captured by sequencing in a study of CD8+ T cells in alopecia areata. Extracted RNA was reverse transcribed into cDNA, the sequencing template. Some clones are missing from TCRdb's copy, which holds only in-frame ones; the method was immunoSEQ multiplex PCR. This sample yields approximately 100,000 clones, of which roughly half are seen a single time; around 8.5% belongs to the top ten. This clone is medium-sized within its sample. This CDR3 is 15 amino acids long. Germline CDR1 is SGHAT and CDR2 is FQNNGV. Trimming removed 4 bases at V and 8 bases at J, with 17 bases between. The clonotype originates from a human donor in good health. The chain joins TRBV11-2 to TRBJ1-4; D is unclear. The source material was CD4+ T cells sorted from blood. The DNA of the CDR3 is TGTGCCAGCAGCTCGAAATTAGGGCGAGGGGAAAAACTGTTTTTT. Amino acids: CASSSKLGRGEKLFF.